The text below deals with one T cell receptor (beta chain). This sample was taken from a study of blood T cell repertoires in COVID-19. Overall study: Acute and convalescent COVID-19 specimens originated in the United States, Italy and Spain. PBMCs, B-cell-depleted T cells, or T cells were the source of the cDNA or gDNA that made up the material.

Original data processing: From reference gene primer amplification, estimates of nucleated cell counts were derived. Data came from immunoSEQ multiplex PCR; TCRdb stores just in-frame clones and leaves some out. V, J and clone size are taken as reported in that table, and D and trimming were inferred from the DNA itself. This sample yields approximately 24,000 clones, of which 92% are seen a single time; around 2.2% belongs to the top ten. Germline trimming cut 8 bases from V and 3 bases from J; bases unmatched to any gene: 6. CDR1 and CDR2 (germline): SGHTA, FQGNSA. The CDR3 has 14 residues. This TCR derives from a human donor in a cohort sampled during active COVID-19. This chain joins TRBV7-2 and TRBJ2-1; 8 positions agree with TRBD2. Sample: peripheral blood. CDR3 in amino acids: CASFRGGRYNEQFF. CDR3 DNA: TGTGCCAGCTTCCGGGGGGGCCGCTACAATGAGCAGTTCTTC.